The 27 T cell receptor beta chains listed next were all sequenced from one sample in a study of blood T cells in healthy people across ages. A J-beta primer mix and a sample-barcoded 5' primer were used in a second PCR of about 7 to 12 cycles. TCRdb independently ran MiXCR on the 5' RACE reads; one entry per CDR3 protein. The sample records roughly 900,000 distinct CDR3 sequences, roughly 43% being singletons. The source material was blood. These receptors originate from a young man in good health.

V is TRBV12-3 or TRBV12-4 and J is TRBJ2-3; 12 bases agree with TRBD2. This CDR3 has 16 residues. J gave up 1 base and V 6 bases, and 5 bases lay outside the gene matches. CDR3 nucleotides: TGTGCCAGCAGGCTAGCGGGGGGGGTCCGCACAGATACGCAGTATTTT. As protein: CASRLAGGVRTDTQYF.

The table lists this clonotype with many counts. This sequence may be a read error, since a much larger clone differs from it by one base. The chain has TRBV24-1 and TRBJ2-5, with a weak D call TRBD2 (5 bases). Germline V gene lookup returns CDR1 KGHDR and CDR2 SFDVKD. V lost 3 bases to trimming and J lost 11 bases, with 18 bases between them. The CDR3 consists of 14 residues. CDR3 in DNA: TGTGCCACCAGTGATGGTCGGGGAACCAATGAGCAGTACTTC. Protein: CATSDGRGTNEQYF.

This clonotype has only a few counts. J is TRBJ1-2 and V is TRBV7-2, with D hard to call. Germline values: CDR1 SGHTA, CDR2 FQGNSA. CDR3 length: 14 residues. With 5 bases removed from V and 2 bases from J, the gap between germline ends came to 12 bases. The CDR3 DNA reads TGTGCCAGCAGCCCCGGTTTACCCAACTATGGCTACACCTTC. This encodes CASSPGLPNYGYTF.

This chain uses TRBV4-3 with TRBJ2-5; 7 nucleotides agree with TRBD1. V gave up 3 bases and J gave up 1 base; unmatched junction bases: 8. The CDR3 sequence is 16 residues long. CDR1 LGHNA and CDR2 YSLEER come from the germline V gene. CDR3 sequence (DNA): TGCGCCAGCAGCCAGGGCTTGACAGGGAGCCAAGAGACCCAGTACTTC. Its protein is CASSQGLTGSQETQYF.

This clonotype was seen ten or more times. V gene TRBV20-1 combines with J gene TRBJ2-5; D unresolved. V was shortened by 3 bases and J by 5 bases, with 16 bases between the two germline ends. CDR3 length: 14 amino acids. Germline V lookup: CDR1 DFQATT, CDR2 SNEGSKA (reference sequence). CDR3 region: CSASRPPLGETQYF. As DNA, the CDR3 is TGCAGTGCTAGTCGGCCTCCTCTCGGGGAGACCCAGTACTTC.

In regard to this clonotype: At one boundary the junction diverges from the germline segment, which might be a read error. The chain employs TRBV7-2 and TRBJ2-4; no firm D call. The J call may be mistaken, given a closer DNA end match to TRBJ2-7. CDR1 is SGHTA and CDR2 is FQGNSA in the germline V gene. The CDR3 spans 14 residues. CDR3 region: CVSSLATAGSEQYF. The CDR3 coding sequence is TGTGTCAGCAGCTTAGCCACAGCAGGCAGCGAGCAGTACTTC.

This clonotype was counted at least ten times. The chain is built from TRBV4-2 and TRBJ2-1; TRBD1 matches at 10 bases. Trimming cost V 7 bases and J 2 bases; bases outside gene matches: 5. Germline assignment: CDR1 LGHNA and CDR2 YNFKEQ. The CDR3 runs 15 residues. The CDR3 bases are TGTGCCAGCACGAGCGGGACAGGGGCCTACAATGAGCAGTTCTTC. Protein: CASTSGTGAYNEQFF.

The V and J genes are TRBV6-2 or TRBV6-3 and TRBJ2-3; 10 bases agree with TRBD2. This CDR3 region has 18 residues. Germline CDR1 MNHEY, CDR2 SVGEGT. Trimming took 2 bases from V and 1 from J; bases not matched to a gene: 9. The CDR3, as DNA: TGTGCCAGCAGTTACGGAGCTAGCGGGGGTCTCCGCACAGATACGCAGTATTTT. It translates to CASSYGASGGLRTDTQYF.

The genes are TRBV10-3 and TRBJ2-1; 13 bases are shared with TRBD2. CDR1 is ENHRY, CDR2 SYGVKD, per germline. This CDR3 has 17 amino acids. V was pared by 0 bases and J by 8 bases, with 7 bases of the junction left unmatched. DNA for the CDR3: TGTGCCATCAGTGAGTCGACGGGAACTAGCGGGGGGGATGAGCAGTTCTTC. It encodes CAISESTGTSGGDEQFF.

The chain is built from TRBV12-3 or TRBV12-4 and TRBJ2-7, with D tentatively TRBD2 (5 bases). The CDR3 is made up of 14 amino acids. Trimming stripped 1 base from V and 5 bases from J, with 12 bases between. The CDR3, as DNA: TGTGCCAGCAGTTTAGGGGGAGTTCTGGACGAGCAGTACTTC. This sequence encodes CASSLGGVLDEQYF.

CDR3 amino acids: CSVDGGGSTDTQYF. CDR3 bases: TGCAGCGTTGATGGGGGAGGGAGCACAGATACGCAGTATTTT. The chain carries TRBV29-1 and TRBJ2-3, with TRBD2 matching over 7 bases. The CDR3 contains 14 residues. Trimming took 3 bases from V and 0 from J; bases not matched to a gene: 3. Germline V gene sequence: CDR1 SQVTM, CDR2 ANQGSEA.

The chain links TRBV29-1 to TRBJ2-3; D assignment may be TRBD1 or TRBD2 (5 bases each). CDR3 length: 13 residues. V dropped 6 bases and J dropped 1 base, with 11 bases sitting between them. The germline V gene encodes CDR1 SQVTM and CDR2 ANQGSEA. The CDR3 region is CSVAVGRTDTQYF. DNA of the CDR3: TGCAGCGTCGCAGTGGGACGCACAGATACGCAGTATTTT.

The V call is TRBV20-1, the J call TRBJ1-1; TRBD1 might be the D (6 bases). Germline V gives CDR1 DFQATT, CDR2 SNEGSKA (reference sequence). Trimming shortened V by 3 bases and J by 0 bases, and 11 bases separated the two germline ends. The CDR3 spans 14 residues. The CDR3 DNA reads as TGCAGTGCTAGTGTGGGACACATGAACACTGAAGCTTTCTTT. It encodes CSASVGHMNTEAFF.

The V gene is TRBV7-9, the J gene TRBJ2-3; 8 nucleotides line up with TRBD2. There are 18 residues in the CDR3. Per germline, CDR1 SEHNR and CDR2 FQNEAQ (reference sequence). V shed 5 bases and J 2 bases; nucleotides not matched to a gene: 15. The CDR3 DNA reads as TGTGCCAGCAGCCCCCCTCTTGGGGCGGGGGGAAACACAGATACGCAGTATTTT. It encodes CASSPPLGAGGNTDTQYF. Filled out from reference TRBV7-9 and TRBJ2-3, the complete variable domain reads DTGVSQNPRHKITKRGQNVTFRCDPISEHNRLYWYRQTLGQGPEFLTYFQNEAQLEKSRLLSDRFSAERPKGSFSTLEIQRTEQGDSAMYLCASSPPLGAGGNTDTQYFGPGTRLTVL.

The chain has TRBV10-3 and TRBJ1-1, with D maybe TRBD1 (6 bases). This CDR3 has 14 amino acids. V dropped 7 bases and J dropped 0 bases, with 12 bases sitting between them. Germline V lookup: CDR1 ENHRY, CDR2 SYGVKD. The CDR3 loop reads CAINSQGLNTEAFF. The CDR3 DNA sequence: TGTGCCATCAATTCACAGGGACTGAACACTGAAGCTTTCTTT.

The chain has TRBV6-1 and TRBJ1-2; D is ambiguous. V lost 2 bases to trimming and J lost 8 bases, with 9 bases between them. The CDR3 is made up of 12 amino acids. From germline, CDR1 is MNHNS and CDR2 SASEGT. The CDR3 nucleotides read TGTGCCAGCAGTGAAATGGGCGAGGGCTACACCTTC. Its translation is CASSEMGEGYTF.

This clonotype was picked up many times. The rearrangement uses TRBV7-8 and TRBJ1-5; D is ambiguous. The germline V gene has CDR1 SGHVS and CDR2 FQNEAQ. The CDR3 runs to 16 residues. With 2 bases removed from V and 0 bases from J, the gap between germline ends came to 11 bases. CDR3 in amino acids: CASSLQRSNSNQPQHF. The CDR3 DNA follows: TGTGCCAGCAGCTTACAGCGATCTAATAGCAATCAGCCCCAGCATTTT.

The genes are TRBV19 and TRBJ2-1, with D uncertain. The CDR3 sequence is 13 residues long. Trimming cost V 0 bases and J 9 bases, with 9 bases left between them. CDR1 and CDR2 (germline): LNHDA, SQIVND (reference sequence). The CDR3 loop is CASSIEGYGEQFF. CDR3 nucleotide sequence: TGTGCCAGTAGTATAGAAGGTTACGGTGAGCAGTTCTTC.

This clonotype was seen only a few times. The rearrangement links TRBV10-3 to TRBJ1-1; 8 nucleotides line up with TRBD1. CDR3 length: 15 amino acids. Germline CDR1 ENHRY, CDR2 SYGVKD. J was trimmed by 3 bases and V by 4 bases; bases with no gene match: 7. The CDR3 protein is CAISAYGQGHTEAFF. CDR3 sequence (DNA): TGTGCCATCAGTGCATACGGACAGGGCCACACTGAAGCTTTCTTT.

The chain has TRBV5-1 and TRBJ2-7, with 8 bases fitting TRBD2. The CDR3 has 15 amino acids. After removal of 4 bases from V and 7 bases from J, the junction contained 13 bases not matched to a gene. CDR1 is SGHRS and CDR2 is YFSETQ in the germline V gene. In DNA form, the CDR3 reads TGCGCCAGCAGCCTCTCAGCGGGGGAGTACAATGAGCAGTACTTC. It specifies CASSLSAGEYNEQYF.

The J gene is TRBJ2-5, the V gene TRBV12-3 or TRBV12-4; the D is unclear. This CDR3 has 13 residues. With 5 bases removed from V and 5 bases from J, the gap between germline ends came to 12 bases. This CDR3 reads CASSATPRETQYF. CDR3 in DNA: TGTGCCAGCAGTGCAACACCTAGGGAGACCCAGTACTTC.

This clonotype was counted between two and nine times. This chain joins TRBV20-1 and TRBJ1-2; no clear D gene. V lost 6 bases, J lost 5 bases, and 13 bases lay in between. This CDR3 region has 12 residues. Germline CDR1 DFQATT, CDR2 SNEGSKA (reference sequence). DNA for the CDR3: TGCAGTGCCGTAAAGGCTGGATATGGCTACACCTTC. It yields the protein CSAVKAGYGYTF.

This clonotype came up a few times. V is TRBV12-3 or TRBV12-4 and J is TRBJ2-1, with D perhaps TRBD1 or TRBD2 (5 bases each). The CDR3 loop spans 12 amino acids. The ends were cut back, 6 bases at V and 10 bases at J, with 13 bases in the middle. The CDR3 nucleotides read TGTGCCAGCAGCACCGGGACCCGGGAGCAGTTCTTC. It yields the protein CASSTGTREQFF.

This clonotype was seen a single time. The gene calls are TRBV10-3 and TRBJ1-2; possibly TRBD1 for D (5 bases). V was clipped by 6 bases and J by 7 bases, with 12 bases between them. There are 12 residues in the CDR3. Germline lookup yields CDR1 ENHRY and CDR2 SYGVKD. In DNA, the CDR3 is TGTGCCATCAGGGGGGTTCGGACTGGCTACACCTTC. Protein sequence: CAIRGVRTGYTF.

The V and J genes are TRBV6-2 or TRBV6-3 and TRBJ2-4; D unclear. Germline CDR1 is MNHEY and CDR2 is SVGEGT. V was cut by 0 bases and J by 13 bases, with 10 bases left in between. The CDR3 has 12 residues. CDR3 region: CASSYSVFVQYF. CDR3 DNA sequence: TGTGCCAGCAGTTACTCGGTCTTCGTGCAGTACTTC.

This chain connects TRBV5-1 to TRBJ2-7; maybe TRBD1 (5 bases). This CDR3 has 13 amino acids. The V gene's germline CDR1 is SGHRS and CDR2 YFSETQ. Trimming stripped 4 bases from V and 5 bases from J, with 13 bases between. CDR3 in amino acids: CASSLVGRNEQYF. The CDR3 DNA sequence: TGCGCCAGCAGCCTCGTGGGGCGCAACGAGCAGTACTTC.

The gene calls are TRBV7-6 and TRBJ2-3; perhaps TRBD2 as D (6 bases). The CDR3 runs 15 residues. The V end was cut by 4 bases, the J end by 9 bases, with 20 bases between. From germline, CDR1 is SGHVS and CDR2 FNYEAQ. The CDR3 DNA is TGTGCCAGCAGCTCCCGAGGCAGGGTGGAGGGAACGCAGTATTTT. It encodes CASSSRGRVEGTQYF. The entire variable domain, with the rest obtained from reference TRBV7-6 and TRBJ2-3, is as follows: GAGVSQSPRYKVTKRGQDVALRCDPISGHVSLYWYRQALGQGPEFLTYFNYEAQQDKSGLPNDRFSAERPEGSISTLTIQRTEQRDSAMYRCASSSRGRVEGTQYFGPGTRLTVL.